This T cell receptor beta chain was retrieved from a study of blood T cell repertoires in COVID-19. On the study more broadly: Samples came from the United States, Italy and Spain, spanning acute and convalescent COVID-19.

The V end was cut by 6 bases, the J end by 4 bases, with 15 bases between. The CDR3 is 14 residues long. Germline V gene sequence: CDR1 LNHDA, CDR2 SQIVND (reference sequence). It was during active infection that Seattle patients were enrolled and then longitudinally followed. In the study's own analysis: Amplification of reference gene primers was used by the study to estimate nucleated cell counts. Some clones are missing from TCRdb's copy, which holds only in-frame ones; the method was immunoSEQ multiplex PCR. The DNA was the basis for D and trimming; V, J and clone size are from that table. The sample shows about 200,000 clones, roughly 77% of them seen only once.

The rearrangement links TRBV19 to TRBJ1-2; D remains unclear. Sequenced sample: peripheral blood. The clonotype comes from a woman aged 40 to 50 with COVID-19, enrolled during active disease. The CDR3 DNA follows: TGTGCCAGTAGCCCTATGGAGGCGAGCTATGGCTACACCTTC. Amino acids: CASSPMEASYGYTF.